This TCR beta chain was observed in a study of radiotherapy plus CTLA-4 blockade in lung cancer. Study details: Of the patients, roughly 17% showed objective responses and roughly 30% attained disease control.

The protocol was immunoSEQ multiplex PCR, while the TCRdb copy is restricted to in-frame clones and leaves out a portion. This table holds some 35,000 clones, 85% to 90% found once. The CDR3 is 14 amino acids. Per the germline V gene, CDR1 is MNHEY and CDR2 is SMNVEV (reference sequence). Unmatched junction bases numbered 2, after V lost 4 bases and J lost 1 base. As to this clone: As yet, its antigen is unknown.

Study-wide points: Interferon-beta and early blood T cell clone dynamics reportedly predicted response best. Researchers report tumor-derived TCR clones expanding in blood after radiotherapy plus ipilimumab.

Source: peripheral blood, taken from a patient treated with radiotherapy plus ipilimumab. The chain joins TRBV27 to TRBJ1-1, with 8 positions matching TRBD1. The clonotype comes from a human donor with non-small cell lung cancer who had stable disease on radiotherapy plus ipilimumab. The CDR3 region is CASSYGTGNTEAFF. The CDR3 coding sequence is TGTGCCAGCAGTTATGGGACAGGGAACACTGAAGCTTTCTTT.